Following are 17 T cell receptor beta chains from one sample sequenced in a study of blood T cell repertoires in COVID-19. Method: immunoSEQ multiplex PCR; TCRdb's copy keeps in-frame clones and lacks some. The table shows about 110,000 clones, with 65% to 90% occurring only once. The sample was peripheral blood. Source of these receptors: a woman aged 80 or over with active or convalescent COVID-19.

V gene TRBV2 combines with J gene TRBJ2-1, with 10 bases lining up with TRBD1. Germline assignment: CDR1 SNHLY and CDR2 FYNNEI. V was pared by 7 bases and J by 6 bases, with 9 bases of the junction left unmatched. The CDR3 runs to 15 residues. The CDR3 DNA is TGTGCCAGCACCGACGGACAGGGGGGTAGCAATGAGCAGTTCTTC. It encodes CASTDGQGGSNEQFF.

V gene TRBV19 combines with J gene TRBJ2-1, with 11 bases aligning to TRBD2. This CDR3 spans 16 amino acids. After removal of 5 bases from V and 10 bases from J, the junction contained 13 bases not matched to a gene. Germline V gene sequence: CDR1 LNHDA, CDR2 SQIVND (reference sequence). The CDR3 here is CASSAQLAGVGGEQFF. The CDR3 nucleotides read TGTGCCAGTAGTGCACAACTAGCGGGAGTGGGAGGGGAGCAGTTCTTC.

This clone has a single count. DNA of the CDR3: TGTGCCAGCTCACCACCGACGACGGGAGTGAGGGAGACCCAGTACTTC. Translated, it gives CASSPPTTGVRETQYF. J is TRBJ2-5 and V is TRBV18, with D tentatively TRBD2 (6 bases). Germline V lookup: CDR1 KGHSH, CDR2 LQKENI. The V gene lost 0 bases and the J gene lost 5 bases, with 16 bases spanning the gap. CDR3 length equals 16 residues.

The chain links TRBV7-8 to TRBJ2-5; 9 bases are a match to TRBD1. The germline V gene encodes CDR1 SGHVS and CDR2 FQNEAQ. This CDR3 is 14 amino acids long. After removal of 5 bases from V and 5 bases from J, the junction contained 6 bases not matched to a gene. The chain's CDR3 is CASSVGQGYETQYF. CDR3 nucleotide sequence: TGTGCCAGCAGCGTGGGACAGGGCTACGAGACCCAGTACTTC.

The chain has TRBV12-3 or TRBV12-4 and TRBJ2-7; D is possibly TRBD1 (5 bases). The CDR3 length is 13 residues. Trimming took 1 base from V and 3 from J, leaving 7 bases between them. As DNA, the CDR3 is TGTGCCAGCAGTTTAGGGACACTCTACGAGCAGTACTTC. Residues: CASSLGTLYEQYF.

The rearrangement uses TRBV4-1 and TRBJ1-1; D possibly corresponds to TRBD1 (5 bases). V dropped 2 bases and J dropped 1 base, with 8 bases sitting between them. The CDR3 covers 14 residues. Germline V CDR1 and CDR2: MGHRA, YSYEKL. The CDR3 DNA sequence: TGCGCCAGCAGCCAATATCAGGGGAACACTGAAGCTTTCTTT. It yields the protein CASSQYQGNTEAFF.

The rearrangement uses TRBV12-3 or TRBV12-4 and TRBJ2-1; 10 bases line up with TRBD1. The CDR3 has 13 amino acids. The junction had 2 bases not matched to a gene; V was cut back by 8 bases and J by 4 bases. This chain's CDR3 is CASRDRGYNEQFF. DNA for the CDR3: TGTGCCAGCCGGGACAGGGGATACAATGAGCAGTTCTTC.

The genes are TRBV6-5 and TRBJ1-1, with D maybe TRBD1 (6 bases). V lost 6 bases to trimming and J lost 0 bases, with 11 bases between them. Germline V gives CDR1 MNHEY, CDR2 SVGAGI. The CDR3 extends over 14 amino acids. CDR3 loop: CASRGHSMNTEAFF. The CDR3 DNA reads TGTGCCAGCAGGGGACATTCCATGAACACTGAAGCTTTCTTT.

This clone has just a few counts. The V and J genes are TRBV28 and TRBJ2-1; D is unresolved. There are 16 residues in the CDR3. The ends were cut back, 3 bases at V and 6 bases at J, with 18 bases in the middle. Germline CDR1 and CDR2: MDHEN and SYDVKM. CDR3 sequence reads: CASSLRILYLPNEQFF. Here the CDR3 DNA reads TGTGCCAGCAGTTTGCGTATCCTGTACCTACCCAATGAGCAGTTCTTC. The entire variable domain, with the rest obtained from reference TRBV28 and TRBJ2-1, is as follows: DVKVTQSSRYLVKRTGEKVFLECVQDMDHENMFWYRQDPGLGLRLIYFSYDVKMKEKGDIPEGYSVSREKKERFSLILESASTNQTSMYLCASSLRILYLPNEQFFGPGTRLTVL.

This clone was recorded once. The chain carries TRBV28 and TRBJ1-5; D gene uncertain. The germline gives CDR1 MDHEN, CDR2 SYDVKM. V shed 6 bases and J shed 6 bases, with 6 bases lying between them. This CDR3 is built from 11 residues. This CDR3 is CASSHSQPQHF. The CDR3 DNA reads TGTGCCAGCAGCCATTCTCAGCCCCAGCATTTT.

The rearrangement joins TRBV7-3 to TRBJ2-3; 14 bases align to TRBD2. Germline CDR1 SGHTA, CDR2 FQGTGA. The CDR3 has 19 residues. Germline trimming cut 2 bases from V and 0 bases from J; bases unmatched to any gene: 7. The CDR3 sequence: CASSLPGTSGRQSTDTQYF. In nucleotides, the CDR3 is TGTGCCAGCAGCTTACCCGGGACTAGCGGGAGACAAAGCACAGATACGCAGTATTTT.

The J gene is TRBJ1-5, the V gene TRBV5-6; no firm D call. The V end was cut by 4 bases, the J end by 0 bases, with 11 bases between. There are 15 residues in the CDR3. Germline V gives CDR1 SGHDT, CDR2 YYEEEE. CDR3 DNA: TGTGCCAGCAGCCTAGGAACACCTAGCAATCAGCCCCAGCATTTT. It is translated as CASSLGTPSNQPQHF. Full variable domain (remainder filled in from reference TRBV5-6 and TRBJ1-5): DAGVTQSPTHLIKTRGQQVTLRCSPKSGHDTVSWYQQALGQGPQFIFQYYEEEERQRGNFPDRFSGHQFPNYSSELNVNALLLGDSALYLCASSLGTPSNQPQHFGDGTRLSIL.

The chain joins TRBV30 to TRBJ2-1; TRBD1 aligns across 10 bases. CDR1 GTSNPN and CDR2 SVGIG come from the germline V gene (reference sequence). The CDR3 is 15 amino acids. With V trimmed by 2 bases and J by 4 bases, 5 bases remained unmatched. The DNA of the CDR3 is TGTGCCTGGAGTCCGACAGGGGGCCCTTACAATGAGCAGTTCTTC. It encodes CAWSPTGGPYNEQFF.

V and J are TRBV5-1 and TRBJ2-7; tentative D call: TRBD1 (6 bases). Germline V gives CDR1 SGHRS, CDR2 YFSETQ. The ends were cut back, 4 bases at V and 3 bases at J, with 11 bases in the middle. This CDR3 has 13 amino acids. CDR3 loop: CASSPRDNYEQYF. In DNA, the CDR3 is TGCGCCAGCAGCCCCCGGGACAACTACGAGCAGTACTTC.

In DNA form, the CDR3 reads TGCGCCAGCAGTGAGTCTCTGAGCGGGGATGAGCCTCTTCAGTTCTTC. It encodes CASSESLSGDEPLQFF. V and J are TRBV10-1 and TRBJ2-1; TRBD2 matches at 7 bases. The CDR3 runs to 16 residues. Germline CDR1 reads WNHNN; CDR2 reads SYGVQD (reference sequence). Trimming removed 0 bases from V and 13 bases from J; junction bases left unmatched: 15.

The rearrangement joins TRBV25-1 to TRBJ1-1, with a weak D call TRBD1 (5 bases). The CDR3 length is 14 residues. Germline V CDR1 and CDR2: MGHDK, SYGVNS. V gave up 6 bases and J gave up 3 bases, with 14 bases separating them. DNA of the CDR3: TGTGCCAGCAGGTGGTCTGGGGCGGACACTGAAGCTTTCTTT. It encodes CASRWSGADTEAFF. Drawing the rest from reference TRBV25-1 and TRBJ1-1, the complete variable domain is EADIYQTPRYLVIGTGKKITLECSQTMGHDKMYWYQQDPGMELHLIHYSYGVNSTEKGDLSSESTVSRIRTEHFPLTLESARPSHTSQYLCASRWSGADTEAFFGQGTRLTVV.

The chain recombines TRBV10-3 with TRBJ2-1; 11 positions agree with TRBD2. Germline V CDR1 and CDR2: ENHRY, SYGVKD. With V trimmed by 10 bases and J by 3 bases, 5 bases remained unmatched. This CDR3 spans 14 amino acids. CDR3 sequence reads: CATRGLADYNEQFF. CDR3 DNA sequence: TGTGCCACTCGGGGACTAGCGGACTACAATGAGCAGTTCTTC.